This TCR beta chain was observed in a study of monozygotic twins with inflammatory bowel disease (dated by TCRdb to 2018 to 2020). Notes on the research overall: A total of 28 monozygotic twin pairs were included in the full study, comprising nine German pairs (four IBD-concordant, five IBD-discordant) and 19 IBD-discordant Danish pairs. Within discordant pairs, disease-associated traits were sought mainly by comparing IBD patients with their genetically identical healthy co-twins. Each individual had, on average, about 151 000 unique TCRalpha sequences and 181 000 unique TCRbeta sequences available for analysis.

From each donor, a roughly 2.5 ml peripheral blood sample was collected into PAXgene tubes and stored at -80 degrees C. Without any T cell sorting, total RNA was extracted from whole blood using the PAXgene blood miRNA kit on an automated QIAcube. Deep TCRalpha and TCRbeta repertoire profiling with unique molecular barcoding was performed on peripheral blood of monozygotic twin pairs concordant or discordant for inflammatory bowel disease. Smoking habits were recorded for all twin pairs, and individuals were classified as current, former or never smokers. Library preparation was by 5' RACE. For each TCR library, around 4,000 ng of total RNA was used. For each sample, cDNA synthesis was carried out in eight separate reactions using SMARTScribe reverse transcriptase. During cDNA synthesis, template switching introduced unique molecular identifiers that contained a 6-nucleotide sample barcode. Amplification of TCRalpha and TCRbeta cDNA involved two nested PCRs of roughly 17 and 9 cycles, and each PCR was followed by bead purification. Before amplification, the cDNA was both treated with uracil DNA-glycosylase and purified with the QIAquick PCR purification kit. The second PCR was the step at which Illumina TruSeq-compatible adapters and sample-specific barcodes were added. TapeStation and Qubit were used to check library quality and concentration, and approximately 5.5 ng of each library went into the pool. Sequencing of pooled libraries was carried out on an Illumina HiSeq2500 single-index Rapid Run using 2 x 100 bp reads and custom sequencing primers. As for the original processing: PCR and sequencing errors were corrected by UMI-based consensus assembly using MiGEC version 1.2.6. MiXCR version 2.1.1 was used for V(D)J alignment, clonotype assembly and CDR3 extraction. Normalisation of gene usage, clonotype sharing and MAIT/NKT TCR abundance was achieved by analysing the top 1000, 10 000 and 20 000 clonotypes per sample. After downsampling to 27 000 UMIs, diversity was calculated as the inverse Simpson index using the vegan R package. Statistical testing used paired Mann-Whitney U tests on the discordant twin pairs and applied Benjamini-Hochberg correction for multiple testing. Each entry corresponds to one CDR3 protein sequence from reads that TCRdb reprocessed, and DNA is not given. TCRdb's processing, not the study's, gives the V and J calls here. This sample's table contains about 450,000 distinct CDR3 sequences. Of the sample, 2% to 3% is held by the ten largest clones.

Study-wide conclusions, independent of this receptor: Because patients were on differing immunosuppressive treatments, the repertoires may have picked up extra background noise and inter-individual variability. The results gave no support for a single strong signal or clonotype linked to IBD. Compared with healthy twins, IBD patients shared fewer clonotypes with other individuals, and the difference was most pronounced in patients with signs of disease activity. The analysis was unable to tell different T cell subtypes apart. Measured by the inverse Simpson index, TCRbeta repertoire diversity was lower in IBD patients than in their healthy co-twins. No difference in repertoire similarity was observed between concordant and discordant twins, possibly owing to limited statistical power.

The cysteine opens and the phenylalanine closes a CDR3 of 14 amino acids. DNA is not recorded here. CDR1 MNHEY and CDR2 SMNVEV were looked up in the germline V gene (reference sequence). Worth noting for this clonotype: Its target antigen remains unknown.

The sequencing input was blood. This receptor was taken from a human donor with ulcerative colitis or Crohn's disease, or a healthy co-twin of an affected twin (not recorded which). This chain is built from TRBV27 and TRBJ1-6; checking the TCRdb D call of TRBD1 is not possible without DNA. The encoded CDR3 is CASSLRDGNSPLHF.